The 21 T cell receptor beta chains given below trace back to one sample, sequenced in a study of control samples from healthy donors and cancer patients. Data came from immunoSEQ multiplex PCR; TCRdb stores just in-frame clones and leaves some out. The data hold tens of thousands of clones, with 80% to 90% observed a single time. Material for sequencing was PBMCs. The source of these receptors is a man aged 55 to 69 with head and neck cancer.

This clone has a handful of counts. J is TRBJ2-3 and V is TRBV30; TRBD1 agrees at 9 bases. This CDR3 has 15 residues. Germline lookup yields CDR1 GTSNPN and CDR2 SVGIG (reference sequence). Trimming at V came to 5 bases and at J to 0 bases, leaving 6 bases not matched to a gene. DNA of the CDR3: TGTGCCTGGGCCCCTACAGGGGGCAGCACAGATACGCAGTATTTT. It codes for CAWAPTGGSTDTQYF.

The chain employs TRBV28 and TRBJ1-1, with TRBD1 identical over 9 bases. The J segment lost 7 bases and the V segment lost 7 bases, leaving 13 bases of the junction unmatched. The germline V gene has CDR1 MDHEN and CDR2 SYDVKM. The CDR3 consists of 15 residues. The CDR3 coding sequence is TGTGCCAGCACCATTGTCGGACAGGGGAGAGGTGAAGCTTTCTTT. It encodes CASTIVGQGRGEAFF.

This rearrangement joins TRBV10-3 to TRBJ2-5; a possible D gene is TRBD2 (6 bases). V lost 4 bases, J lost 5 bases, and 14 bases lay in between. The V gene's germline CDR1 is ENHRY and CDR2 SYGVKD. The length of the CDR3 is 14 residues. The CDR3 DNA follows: TGTGCCATCAGTGTTTCGGGCGGGATGGAGACCCAGTACTTC. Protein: CAISVSGGMETQYF.

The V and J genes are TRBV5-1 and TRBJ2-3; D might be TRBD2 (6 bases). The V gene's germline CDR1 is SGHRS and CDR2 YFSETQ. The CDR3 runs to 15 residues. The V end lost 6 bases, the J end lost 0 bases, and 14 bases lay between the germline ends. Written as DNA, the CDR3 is TGCGCCAGCACCACCTTGGGGACTAGCACAGATACGCAGTATTTT. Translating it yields CASTTLGTSTDTQYF.

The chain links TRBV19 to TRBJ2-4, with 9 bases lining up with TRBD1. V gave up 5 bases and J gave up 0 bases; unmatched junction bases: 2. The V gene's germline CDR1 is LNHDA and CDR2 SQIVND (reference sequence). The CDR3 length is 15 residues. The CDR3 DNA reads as TGTGCCAGTAGTTGGGACAGGGTAGCCAAAAACATTCAGTACTTC. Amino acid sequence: CASSWDRVAKNIQYF. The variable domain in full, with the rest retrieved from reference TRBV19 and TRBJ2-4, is DGGITQSPKYLFRKEGQNVTLSCEQNLNHDAMYWYRQDPGQGLRLIYYSQIVNDFQKGDIAEGYSVSREKKESFPLTVTSAQKNPTAFYLCASSWDRVAKNIQYFGAGTRLSVL.

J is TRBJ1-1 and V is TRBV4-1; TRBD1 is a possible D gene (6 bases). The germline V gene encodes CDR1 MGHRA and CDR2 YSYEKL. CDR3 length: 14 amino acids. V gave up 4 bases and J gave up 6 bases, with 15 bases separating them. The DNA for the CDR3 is TGCGCCAGCAGCCGTAGGGGGGGTCGCCCTGAAGCTTTCTTT. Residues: CASSRRGGRPEAFF.

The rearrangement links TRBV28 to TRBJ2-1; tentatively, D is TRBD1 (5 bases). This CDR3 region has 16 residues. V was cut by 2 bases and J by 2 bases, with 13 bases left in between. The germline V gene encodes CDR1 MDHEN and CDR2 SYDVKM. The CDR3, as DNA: TGTGCCAGCAGTTTAAGTCCAGGACAACCCTACAATGAGCAGTTCTTC. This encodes CASSLSPGQPYNEQFF.

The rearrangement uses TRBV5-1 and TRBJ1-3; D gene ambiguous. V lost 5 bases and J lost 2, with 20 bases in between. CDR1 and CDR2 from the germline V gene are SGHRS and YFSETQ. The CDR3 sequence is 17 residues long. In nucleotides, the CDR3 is TGCGCCAGCAGGCGGAGAACCCGATCAGTGGCTGGAAACACCATATATTTT. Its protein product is CASRRRTRSVAGNTIYF.

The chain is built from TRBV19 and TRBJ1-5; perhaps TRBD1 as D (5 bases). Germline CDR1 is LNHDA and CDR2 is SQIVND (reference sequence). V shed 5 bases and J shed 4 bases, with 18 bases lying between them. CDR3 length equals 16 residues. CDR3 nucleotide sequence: TGTGCCAGTAGTCCATGGGGCAGGGACTTTAATCAGCCCCAGCATTTT. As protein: CASSPWGRDFNQPQHF.

CDR3 coding DNA: TGTGCCAGCAGTTACGCAGTTTACTCCTACGAGCAGTACTTC. Its translation is CASSYAVYSYEQYF. The chain is built from TRBV6-2 or TRBV6-3 and TRBJ2-7; the D is unclear. Looked up from germline, CDR1 is MNHEY and CDR2 is SVGEGT. The length of the CDR3 is 14 residues. The V end lost 2 bases, the J end lost 0 bases, and 8 bases lay between the germline ends.

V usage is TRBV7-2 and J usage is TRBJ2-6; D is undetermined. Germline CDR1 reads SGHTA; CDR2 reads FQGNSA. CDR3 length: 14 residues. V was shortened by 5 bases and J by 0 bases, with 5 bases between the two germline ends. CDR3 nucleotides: TGTGCCAGCAGCGCCTACTCTGGGGCCAACGTCCTGACTTTC. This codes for CASSAYSGANVLTF.

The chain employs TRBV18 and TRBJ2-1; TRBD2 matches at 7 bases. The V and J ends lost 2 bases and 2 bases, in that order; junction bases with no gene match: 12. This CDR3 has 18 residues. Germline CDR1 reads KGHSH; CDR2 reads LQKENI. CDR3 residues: CASSPNSDLADTYNEQFF. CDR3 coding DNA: TGTGCCAGCTCACCAAACTCGGACCTAGCGGATACCTACAATGAGCAGTTCTTC. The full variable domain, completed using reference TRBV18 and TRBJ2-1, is NAGVMQNPRHLVRRRGQEARLRCSPMKGHSHVYWYRQLPEEGLKFMVYLQKENIIDESGMPKERFSAEFPKEGPSILRIQQVVRGDSAAYFCASSPNSDLADTYNEQFFGPGTRLTVL.

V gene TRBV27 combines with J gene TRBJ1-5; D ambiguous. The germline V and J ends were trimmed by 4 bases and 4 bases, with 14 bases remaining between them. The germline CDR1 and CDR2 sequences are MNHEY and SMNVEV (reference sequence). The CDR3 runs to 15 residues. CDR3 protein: CASSSDPMGNQPQHF. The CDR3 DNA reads TGTGCCAGCAGTTCCGACCCCATGGGGAATCAGCCCCAGCATTTT.

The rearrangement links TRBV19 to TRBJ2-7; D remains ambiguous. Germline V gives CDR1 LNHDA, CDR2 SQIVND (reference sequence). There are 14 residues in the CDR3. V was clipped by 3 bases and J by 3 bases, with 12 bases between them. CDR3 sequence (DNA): TGTGCCAGTAGTATGTCTAGTAATCACTACGAGCAGTACTTC. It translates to CASSMSSNHYEQYF.

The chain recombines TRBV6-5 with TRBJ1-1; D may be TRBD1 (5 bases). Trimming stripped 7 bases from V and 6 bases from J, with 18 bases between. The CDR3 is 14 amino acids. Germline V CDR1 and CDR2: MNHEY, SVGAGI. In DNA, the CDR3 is TGTGCCAGCAACGCAGCAGGACATTGGGCTGAAGCTTTCTTT. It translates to CASNAAGHWAEAFF.

The CDR3 nucleotides read TGCGCCAGCAGCTCGGGGACAGGAGGACTTGATCCGTACTTC. Amino acid sequence: CASSSGTGGLDPYF. This chain uses TRBV5-1 with TRBJ2-7, with TRBD1 matching over 8 bases. Germline V CDR1 and CDR2: SGHRS, YFSETQ. The CDR3 loop spans 14 amino acids. V lost 3 bases, J lost 12 bases, and 14 bases stayed unmatched.

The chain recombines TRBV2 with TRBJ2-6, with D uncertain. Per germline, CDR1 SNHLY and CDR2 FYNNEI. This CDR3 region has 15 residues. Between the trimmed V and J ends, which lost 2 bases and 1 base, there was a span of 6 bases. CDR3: CASSEWSSGANVLTF. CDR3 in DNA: TGTGCCAGCAGTGAATGGTCTTCTGGGGCCAACGTCCTGACTTTC.

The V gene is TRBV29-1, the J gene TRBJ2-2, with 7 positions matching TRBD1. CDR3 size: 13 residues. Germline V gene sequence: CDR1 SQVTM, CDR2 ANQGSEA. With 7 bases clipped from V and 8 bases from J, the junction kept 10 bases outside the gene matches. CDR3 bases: TGCAGCGCCCAGACAGGGTTTTCAGGGGAGCTGTTTTTT. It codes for CSAQTGFSGELFF.

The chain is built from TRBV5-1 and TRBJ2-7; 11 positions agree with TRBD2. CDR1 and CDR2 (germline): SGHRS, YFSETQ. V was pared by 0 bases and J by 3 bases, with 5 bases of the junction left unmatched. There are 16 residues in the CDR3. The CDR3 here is CASSLEGGTSGYEQYF. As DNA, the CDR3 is TGCGCCAGCAGCTTGGAAGGGGGGACTAGCGGCTACGAGCAGTACTTC.

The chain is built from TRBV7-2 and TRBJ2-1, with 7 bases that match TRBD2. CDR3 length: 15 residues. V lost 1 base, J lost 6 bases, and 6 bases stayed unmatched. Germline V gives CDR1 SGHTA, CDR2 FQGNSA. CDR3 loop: CASSLGVTSINEQFF. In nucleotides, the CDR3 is TGTGCCAGCAGCTTAGGGGTGACTAGCATCAATGAGCAGTTCTTC.

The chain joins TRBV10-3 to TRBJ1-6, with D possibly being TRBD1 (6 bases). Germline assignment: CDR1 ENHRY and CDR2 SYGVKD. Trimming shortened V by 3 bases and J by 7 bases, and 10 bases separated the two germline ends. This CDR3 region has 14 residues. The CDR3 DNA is TGTGCCATCAGTGACGGACAGAACAATTCACCCCTCCACTTT. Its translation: CAISDGQNNSPLHF.